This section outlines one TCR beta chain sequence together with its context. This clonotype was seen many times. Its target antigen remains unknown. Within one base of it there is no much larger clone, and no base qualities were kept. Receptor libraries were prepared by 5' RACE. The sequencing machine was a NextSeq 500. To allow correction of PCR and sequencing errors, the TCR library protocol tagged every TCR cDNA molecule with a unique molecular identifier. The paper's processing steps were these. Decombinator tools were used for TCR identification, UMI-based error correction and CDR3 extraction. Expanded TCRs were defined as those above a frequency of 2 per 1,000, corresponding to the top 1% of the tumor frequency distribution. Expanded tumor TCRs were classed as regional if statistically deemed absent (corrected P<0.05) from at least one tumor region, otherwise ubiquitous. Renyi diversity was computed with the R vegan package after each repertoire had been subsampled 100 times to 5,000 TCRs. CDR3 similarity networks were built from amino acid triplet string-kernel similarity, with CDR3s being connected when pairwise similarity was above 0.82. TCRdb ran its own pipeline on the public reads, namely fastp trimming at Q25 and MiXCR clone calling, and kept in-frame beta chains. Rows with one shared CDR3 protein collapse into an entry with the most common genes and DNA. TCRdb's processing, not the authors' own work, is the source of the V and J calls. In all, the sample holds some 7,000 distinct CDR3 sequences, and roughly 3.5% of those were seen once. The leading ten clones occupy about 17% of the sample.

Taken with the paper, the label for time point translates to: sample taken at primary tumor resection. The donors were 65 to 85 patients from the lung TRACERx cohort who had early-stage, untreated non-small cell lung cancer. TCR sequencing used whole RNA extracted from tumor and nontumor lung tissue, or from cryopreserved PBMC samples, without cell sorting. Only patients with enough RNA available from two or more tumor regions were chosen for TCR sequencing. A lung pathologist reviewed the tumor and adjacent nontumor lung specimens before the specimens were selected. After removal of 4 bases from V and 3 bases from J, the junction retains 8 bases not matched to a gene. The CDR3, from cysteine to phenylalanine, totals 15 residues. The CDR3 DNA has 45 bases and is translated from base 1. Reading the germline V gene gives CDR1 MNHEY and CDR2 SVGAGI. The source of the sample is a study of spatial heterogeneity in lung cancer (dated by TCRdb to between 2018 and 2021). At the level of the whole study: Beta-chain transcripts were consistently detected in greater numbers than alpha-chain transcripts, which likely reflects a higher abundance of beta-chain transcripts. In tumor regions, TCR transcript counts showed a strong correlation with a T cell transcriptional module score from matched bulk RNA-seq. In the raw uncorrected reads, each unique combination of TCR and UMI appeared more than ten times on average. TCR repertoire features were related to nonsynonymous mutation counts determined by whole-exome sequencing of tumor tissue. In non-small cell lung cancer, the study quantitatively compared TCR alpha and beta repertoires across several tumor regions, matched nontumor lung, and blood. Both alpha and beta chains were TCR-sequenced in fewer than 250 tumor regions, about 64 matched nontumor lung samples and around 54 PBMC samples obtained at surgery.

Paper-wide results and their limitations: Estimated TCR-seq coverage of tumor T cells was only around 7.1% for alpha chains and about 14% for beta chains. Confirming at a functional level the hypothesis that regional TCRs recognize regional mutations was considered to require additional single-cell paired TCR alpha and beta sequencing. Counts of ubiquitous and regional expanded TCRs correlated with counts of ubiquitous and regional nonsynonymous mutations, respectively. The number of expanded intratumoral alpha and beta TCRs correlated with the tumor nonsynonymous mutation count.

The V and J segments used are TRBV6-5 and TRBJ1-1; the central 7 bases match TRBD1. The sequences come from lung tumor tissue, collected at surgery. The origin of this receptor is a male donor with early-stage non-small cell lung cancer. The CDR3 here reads CASSSPTGVDTEAFF. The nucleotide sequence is TGTGCCAGCAGTTCACCCACAGGGGTCGACACTGAAGCTTTCTTT.